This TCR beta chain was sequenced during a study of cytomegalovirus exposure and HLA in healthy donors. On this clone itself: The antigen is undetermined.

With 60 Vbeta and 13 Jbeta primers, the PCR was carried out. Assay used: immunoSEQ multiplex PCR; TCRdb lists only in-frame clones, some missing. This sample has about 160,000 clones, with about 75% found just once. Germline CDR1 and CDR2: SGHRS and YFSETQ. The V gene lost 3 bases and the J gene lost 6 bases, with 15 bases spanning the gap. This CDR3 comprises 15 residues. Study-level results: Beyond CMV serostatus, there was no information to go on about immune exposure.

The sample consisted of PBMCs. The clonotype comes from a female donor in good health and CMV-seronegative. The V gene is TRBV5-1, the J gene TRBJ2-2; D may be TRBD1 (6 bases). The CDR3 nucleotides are TGCGCCAGCAGCTGGAACAGGGATCGGGCCGGGGAGCTGTTTTTT. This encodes CASSWNRDRAGELFF. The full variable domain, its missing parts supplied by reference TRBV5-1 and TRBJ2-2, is KAGVTQTPRYLIKTRGQQVTLSCSPISGHRSVSWYQQTPGQGLQFLFEYFSETQRNKGNFPGRFSGRQFSNSRSEMNVSTLELGDSALYLCASSWNRDRAGELFFGEGSRLTVL.